This is a list of T cell receptor beta chains from one sample in a study of CD8+ T cells in alopecia areata. Sequencing was performed with immunoSEQ multiplex PCR; in TCRdb, only in-frame clones are kept and a portion is missing. This table has fewer than 80,000 clones, roughly 61% appearing once. The sequenced sample was CD8+ T cells sorted from blood, obtained at week 0. The source is a human donor with alopecia areata. Both conserved end residues are part of each CDR3. Fields, in order: CDR3 length, clone size, D gene, V gene, J gene, CDR3 protein, CDR3 DNA. A D gene is named only where the DNA matches it firmly. Expanded clones are given a class, and other clones once, few, many or no size at all.

14	.	TRBD2	TRBV29-1	TRBJ2-5	CSVEEAGGQETQYF	TGCAGCGTTGAAGAGGCGGGGGGGCAAGAGACCCAGTACTTC
15	few	.	TRBV15	TRBJ1-1	CATSRVWGGTEEAFF	TGTGCCACCAGCAGAGTGTGGGGAGGGACGGAGGAAGCTTTCTTT
17	.	TRBD2	TRBV27	TRBJ2-7	CASSLSGTSGRPNEQYF	TGTGCCAGCAGTTTATCGGGGACTAGCGGGAGGCCGAACGAGCAGTACTTC
11	.	.	TRBV2	TRBJ1-1	CASPSGGEAFF	TGTGCCAGCCCCAGTGGGGGTGAAGCTTTCTTT
14	.	.	TRBV19	TRBJ2-3	CASRGSRSTDTQYF	TGTGCCAGTAGAGGGTCCCGGAGCACAGATACGCAGTATTTT
15	.	TRBD1	TRBV5-4	TRBJ1-6	CASSLLTGDNSPLHF	TGTGCCAGCAGCTTATTGACAGGGGATAATTCACCCCTCCACTTT
14	.	.	TRBV30	TRBJ2-7	CACRRRQGRYEQYF	TGTGCCTGTAGGCGACGTCAGGGACGCTACGAGCAGTACTTC
11	few	.	TRBV7-2	TRBJ2-7	CASTASYEQYF	TGTGCCAGCACGGCTTCCTACGAGCAGTACTTC
14	.	.	TRBV4-1	TRBJ2-2	CASTPDGNTGELFF	TGCGCCAGCACCCCGGACGGGAACACCGGGGAGCTGTTTTTT
15	.	.	TRBV19	TRBJ1-5	CASSMVGNSNQPQHF	TGTGCCAGTAGTATGGTGGGCAATAGCAATCAGCCCCAGCATTTT
12	.	TRBD1	TRBV27	TRBJ1-2	CASSEGASGYTF	TGTGCCAGCAGTGAGGGGGCCAGTGGCTACACCTTC
15	many	.	TRBV10-3	TRBJ2-2	CAAQPGLQNTGELFF	TGTGCCGCTCAACCAGGGCTACAGAACACCGGGGAGCTGTTTTTT
14	.	.	TRBV27	TRBJ1-5	CASSPWTDNQPQHF	TGTGCCAGCAGTCCATGGACAGACAATCAGCCCCAGCATTTT
15	.	.	TRBV27	TRBJ2-7	CASSLSLAGDYEQYF	TGTGCCAGCAGTTTATCACTGGCAGGGGACTACGAGCAGTACTTC
16	.	TRBD1	TRBV7-9	TRBJ2-1	CASSEGQGAGYNEQFF	TGTGCCAGCAGCGAAGGACAGGGGGCGGGCTACAATGAGCAGTTCTTC